One and the same sample provided the 30 T cell receptor beta chains below, sequenced in a study of T cells in Graves' hyperthyroidism and ophthalmopathy. Amplified TCR beta CDR3 regions derived from RNA transcripts. Using the HTBI primer set, a first-round RT-PCR was run on the TCR CDR3. TCRdb reprocessed the multiplex PCR reads via MiXCR and lists one record per CDR3 protein. The sample lists some 700,000 distinct CDR3 sequences; 15% to 20% were seen once. Source material: blood. Source of these receptors: a man aged 45-65 years with Graves' hyperthyroidism.

This clonotype was seen a handful of times. The genes are TRBV20-1 and TRBJ1-2; possible D gene TRBD1, 5 bases. Germline V gene sequence: CDR1 DFQATT, CDR2 SNEGSKA (reference sequence). Trimming cost V 6 bases and J 1 base, with 9 bases left between them. The CDR3 spans 12 residues. CDR3 DNA: TGCAGTGCCATTGACAGTAACTATGGCTACACCTTC. This gives the protein CSAIDSNYGYTF.

The V gene is TRBV11-2, the J gene TRBJ2-3, with TRBD1 matching over 8 bases. The CDR3 runs 14 residues. The junction had 9 bases not matched to a gene; V was cut back by 8 bases and J by 5 bases. CDR1 and CDR2 from the germline V gene are SGHAT and FQNNGV. Written as DNA, the CDR3 is TGTGCCAGCCGAAGAGGACAGGGAAGAGATACGCAGTATTTT. This sequence encodes CASRRGQGRDTQYF.

The J gene is TRBJ1-1, the V gene TRBV20-1; no definite D call. Germline lookup yields CDR1 DFQATT and CDR2 SNEGSKA (reference sequence). V was trimmed by 0 bases and J by 1 base, leaving 12 bases between them. The CDR3 is 15 residues long. CDR3 sequence (DNA): TGCAGTGCTAGAGATCGAGGAGAATCGAACACTGAAGCTTTCTTT. Translating gives CSARDRGESNTEAFF.

This clonotype was recorded many times. The chain uses TRBV5-1 and TRBJ2-1; D could derive from TRBD1 or TRBD2 (5 bases each). Per germline, CDR1 SGHRS and CDR2 YFSETQ. The V end was cut by 2 bases, the J end by 7 bases, with 19 bases between. The CDR3 length is 16 residues. The CDR3 sequence: CASSFDLGRSINEQFF. In DNA form, the CDR3 reads TGCGCCAGCAGCTTCGATTTGGGACGTTCGATTAATGAGCAGTTCTTC.

This clonotype was seen a handful of times. The chain employs TRBV11-2 and TRBJ2-2, with TRBD2 as a possible D gene (5 bases). Trimming removed 3 bases from V and 0 bases from J, with 11 bases in between. Germline V gene lookup returns CDR1 SGHAT and CDR2 FQNNGV. The CDR3 contains 16 residues. This chain's CDR3 is CASSFPGSANTGELFF. DNA of the CDR3: TGTGCCAGCAGCTTTCCCGGTAGCGCGAACACCGGGGAGCTGTTTTTT.

CDR3 sequence reads: CSVRLSAGDTQYF. The CDR3 region has the DNA TGCAGCGTACGACTGAGCGCGGGAGATACGCAGTATTTT. V is TRBV29-1 and J is TRBJ2-3; a weak D match, TRBD2 (5 bases). Germline V gives CDR1 SQVTM, CDR2 ANQGSEA. The CDR3 loop spans 13 amino acids. V was clipped by 6 bases and J by 5 bases, with 15 bases between them.

The V and J genes are TRBV4-1 and TRBJ2-1; D is perhaps TRBD2 (5 bases). The V gene's germline CDR1 is MGHRA and CDR2 YSYEKL. This CDR3 contains 16 residues. The V end lost 1 base, the J end lost 0 bases, and 10 bases lay between the germline ends. The CDR3 sequence: CASSQGLGSSYNEQFF. CDR3 nucleotides: TGCGCCAGCAGCCAAGGATTGGGGAGCTCCTACAATGAGCAGTTCTTC.

Many counts were recorded for this clonotype. The rearrangement joins TRBV12-3 or TRBV12-4 to TRBJ2-2; 8 positions match TRBD1. The CDR3 totals 15 residues. Germline trimming cut 6 bases from V and 5 bases from J; bases unmatched to any gene: 8. In DNA, the CDR3 is TGTGCCAGCAGCATCGACAGGGGAGAGACCGGGGAGCTGTTTTTT. It codes for CASSIDRGETGELFF.

The rearrangement joins TRBV10-3 to TRBJ1-2; 9 bases match TRBD1. The CDR3 has 15 amino acids. Germline V gene lookup returns CDR1 ENHRY and CDR2 SYGVKD. Losses at the gene ends were 9 bases for V and 0 bases for J; bases not matched to a gene: 8. CDR3 sequence (DNA): TGTGCCATGTTAATAGGACAGGGGTCTAACTATGGCTACACCTTC. Its protein is CAMLIGQGSNYGYTF.

This clonotype has at least ten counts. The V and J genes are TRBV28 and TRBJ2-7; D is undetermined. The CDR3 covers 14 residues. Trimming stripped 1 base from V and 3 bases from J, with 10 bases between. Germline V CDR1 and CDR2: MDHEN, SYDVKM. This CDR3 is CASSLSRIIYEQYF. CDR3 DNA: TGTGCCAGCAGTTTATCCCGCATAATCTACGAGCAGTACTTC.

This clonotype occurred many times. The chain recombines TRBV11-2 with TRBJ2-1, with D maybe TRBD2 (5 bases). V lost 5 bases and J 12 bases, leaving 14 bases between the germline ends. CDR3 length equals 12 residues. CDR1 and CDR2 from the germline V gene are SGHAT and FQNNGV. The CDR3 DNA follows: TGTGCCAGCAGCATACTAGAGACGGGGCAGTTCTTC. This codes for CASSILETGQFF. The variable domain in full, with the rest retrieved from reference TRBV11-2 and TRBJ2-1, is EAGVAQSPRYKIIEKRQSVAFWCNPISGHATLYWYQQILGQGPKLLIQFQNNGVVDDSQLPKDRFSAERLKGVDSTLKIQPAKLEDSAVYLCASSILETGQFFGPGTRLTVL.

The chain joins TRBV4-3 to TRBJ2-7, with a possible D match to TRBD1 (5 bases). This CDR3 contains 15 residues. In germline, CDR1 is LGHNA, CDR2 YSLEER. Trimming took 0 bases from V and 7 from J, leaving 16 bases between them. For the CDR3, the DNA is TGCGCCAGCAGCCAAGATGTAAAGCAGGACAAAGAGCAGTACTTC. As protein: CASSQDVKQDKEQYF.

In the case of this clonotype: This may come from a read error, since a much larger clone is one base off. This sequence joins TRBV15 and TRBJ2-6; 12 bases line up with TRBD1. The CDR3 contains 15 residues. Germline V gene lookup returns CDR1 LNHNV and CDR2 YYDKDF (reference sequence). In DNA, the CDR3 is TGTGCCTCGGGGACAGGGGGCGCTGGGACCAACGTCCTGACTTTC. This encodes CASGTGGAGTNVLTF.

The V gene is TRBV4-3, the J gene TRBJ2-3; TRBD1 agrees at 10 bases. The length of the CDR3 is 14 residues. CDR1 is LGHNA, CDR2 YSLEER, per germline. Trimming cost V 2 bases and J 5 bases; bases outside gene matches: 1. Here the CDR3 reads CASSQRTGGDTQYF. The CDR3 DNA reads as TGCGCCAGCAGCCAACGGACAGGGGGAGATACGCAGTATTTT.

For this clonotype: A clone one base away is much larger, so this may be a read error. The CDR3 end shows no conserved phenylalanine or tryptophan, and so a read error is likely. The chain links TRBV28 to TRBJ1-1; TRBD1 might be the D (5 bases). The CDR3 has 16 amino acids. Germline CDR1 reads MDHEN; CDR2 reads SYDVKM. Trimming left V 5 bases short and J 2 bases short, with 18 bases between. The CDR3 DNA is TGTGCCAGCAGTAAAGGTTGGGGGAACGATAACACTGAAGCTTTCTCT. This translates into CASSKGWGNDNTEAFS.

This clonotype was seen a handful of times. The rearrangement joins TRBV19 to TRBJ2-1; 9 nucleotides agree with TRBD1. V lost 3 bases and J lost 7; bases outside the gene matches: 4. CDR1 is LNHDA and CDR2 is SQIVND in the germline V gene (reference sequence). The CDR3 contains 14 residues. The CDR3 sequence is CASSIRDRANEQFF. In DNA, the CDR3 is TGTGCCAGTAGTATCCGGGACAGGGCGAATGAGCAGTTCTTC.

Only a few counts were recorded for this clonotype. The gene calls are TRBV30 and TRBJ2-3; 7 bases fit TRBD2. CDR3 length equals 13 residues. CDR1 is GTSNPN, CDR2 SVGIG, per germline (reference sequence). V lost 8 bases and J lost 2; bases outside the gene matches: 7. CDR3 sequence (DNA): TGTGCCGGGGAGGGCGCGACCACAGATACGCAGTATTTT. It codes for CAGEGATTDTQYF.

Many counts were recorded for this clonotype. This chain uses TRBV20-1 with TRBJ1-5, with a weak D call TRBD1 (5 bases). The ends were cut back, 6 bases at V and 4 bases at J, with 13 bases in the middle. Germline-derived CDR1 and CDR2 are DFQATT and SNEGSKA (reference sequence). The CDR3 has 13 residues. CDR3 residues: CSARGPSNQPQHF. CDR3 coding DNA: TGCAGTGCAAGGGGACCTTCGAATCAGCCCCAGCATTTT.

The chain employs TRBV24-1 and TRBJ2-3; the match to TRBD2 covers 16 bases. Looked up from germline, CDR1 is KGHDR and CDR2 is SFDVKD. The CDR3 runs to 19 residues. V dropped 4 bases and J dropped 4; count of bases not matched to a gene: 10. The CDR3: CATSEPGLAGGPVADTQYF. The CDR3 bases are TGTGCCACCAGTGAGCCGGGACTAGCGGGAGGGCCGGTAGCAGATACGCAGTATTTT.

This clonotype was counted many times. The rearrangement joins TRBV2 to TRBJ2-7; D remains unclear. CDR1 is SNHLY, CDR2 FYNNEI, per germline. The CDR3 is made up of 12 amino acids. V was pared by 4 bases and J by 0 bases, with 4 bases between. DNA of the CDR3: TGTGCCAGCAGTGCGAGCTCCTACGAGCAGTACTTC. Its translation is CASSASSYEQYF.

This clonotype has at least ten counts. The V call is TRBV27, the J call TRBJ1-3, with TRBD1 identical over 10 bases. Germline values: CDR1 MNHEY, CDR2 SMNVEV (reference sequence). V lost 8 bases, J lost 4 bases, and 5 bases stayed unmatched. The length of the CDR3 is 14 residues. CDR3: CASRRTGGGNTIYF. The CDR3 bases are TGTGCCAGCCGCCGGACAGGGGGAGGAAACACCATATATTTT.

This clonotype was observed at least ten times. The chain employs TRBV11-2 and TRBJ2-1; tentative D call: TRBD2 (5 bases). The V gene's germline CDR1 is SGHAT and CDR2 FQNNGV. The length of the CDR3 is 13 residues. Trimming pared 3 bases from V and 6 bases from J, leaving 9 bases between. The CDR3 sequence: CASSFEAANEQFF. As DNA, the CDR3 is TGTGCCAGCAGCTTCGAAGCGGCCAATGAGCAGTTCTTC.

This clonotype was recorded many times. DNA for the CDR3: TGTGCCAGCAGCCACTCCAGGGGTAATGAGCAGTTCTTC. This encodes CASSHSRGNEQFF. V is TRBV7-8 and J is TRBJ2-1; TRBD1 might be the D (6 bases). This CDR3 is built from 13 residues. V gave up 5 bases and J gave up 7 bases, with 12 bases separating them. Germline CDR1 reads SGHVS; CDR2 reads FQNEAQ.

This clonotype was seen a few times. The chain employs TRBV7-9 and TRBJ2-7; D possibly uses TRBD1 or TRBD2 (5 bases each). Deletions cut 2 bases from V and 9 bases from J, with 14 bases between. The CDR3 spans 13 residues. The V gene's germline CDR1 is SEHNR and CDR2 FQNEAQ (reference sequence). DNA for the CDR3: TGTGCCAGCAGCTTAACGGGGCGCGTATTGCAGTACTTC. Its protein product is CASSLTGRVLQYF.

This clonotype was observed many times. The chain joins TRBV11-3 to TRBJ2-1; D is possibly TRBD1 or TRBD2 (6 bases each). Trimming took off 5 bases at V and 0 bases at J, with 14 bases between the two ends. CDR3 length: 16 residues. Per germline, CDR1 SGHNT and CDR2 YENEEA. The CDR3 DNA reads as TGTGCCAGCAGCCACCGGGGGCCTGGCTCCTACAATGAGCAGTTCTTC. The encoded protein is CASSHRGPGSYNEQFF. Full variable domain (missing parts from reference TRBV11-3 and TRBJ2-1): EAGVVQSPRYKIIEKKQPVAFWCNPISGHNTLYWYLQNLGQGPELLIRYENEEAVDDSQLPKDRFSAERLKGVDSTLKIQPAELGDSAVYLCASSHRGPGSYNEQFFGPGTRLTVL.

This clonotype was seen ten or more times. The chain uses TRBV10-1 and TRBJ2-4; the D gene is possibly TRBD1 (5 bases). The CDR3 spans 14 residues. CDR1 is WNHNN, CDR2 SYGVQD, per germline (reference sequence). Trimming took 0 bases from V and 6 from J, leaving 9 bases between them. DNA for the CDR3: TGCGCCAGCAGTGAGTCCAGGGTAGGAAACATTCAGTACTTC. Protein: CASSESRVGNIQYF.

The chain combines TRBV13 with TRBJ2-3; either TRBD1 or TRBD2 may fit D (6 bases each). This CDR3 has 18 amino acids. The V end lost 0 bases, the J end lost 4 bases, and 20 bases lay between the germline ends. From germline, CDR1 is PRHDT and CDR2 FYEKMQ (reference sequence). The CDR3 loop reads CASSLGGGGGSMADTQYF. The CDR3 region has the DNA TGTGCCAGCAGCTTAGGCGGAGGGGGTGGTTCCATGGCAGATACGCAGTATTTT.

The rearrangement joins TRBV6-1 to TRBJ1-5, with 10 bases identical to TRBD1. The length of the CDR3 is 15 residues. V was clipped by 6 bases and J by 5 bases; unmatched bases: 7. Germline CDR1 and CDR2: MNHNS and SASEGT. This CDR3 reads CASRLGQGSHQPQHF. The CDR3 DNA is TGTGCCAGCAGACTGGGACAGGGGAGCCATCAGCCCCAGCATTTT.

This clonotype was detected ten times or more. J is TRBJ1-1 and V is TRBV2; 9 bases match TRBD1. Per germline, CDR1 SNHLY and CDR2 FYNNEI. V was clipped by 5 bases and J by 8 bases; unmatched bases: 9. This CDR3 region has 14 residues. This CDR3 is CASSLQGAVVEAFF. The DNA for the CDR3 is TGTGCCAGCAGTTTACAGGGGGCCGTGGTGGAAGCTTTCTTT.

V and J are TRBV5-1 and TRBJ1-1; D call uncertain. The length of the CDR3 is 15 residues. Between the trimmed V and J ends, which lost 0 bases and 0 bases, there was a span of 9 bases. CDR1 SGHRS and CDR2 YFSETQ come from the germline V gene. CDR3 amino acids: CASSLDGYLNTEAFF. The DNA for the CDR3 is TGCGCCAGCAGCTTGGACGGCTATTTGAACACTGAAGCTTTCTTT.